The 5 T cell receptor beta chains listed next were all sequenced from one sample in a study of PD-1 blockade in classical Hodgkin lymphoma. Each patient relapsed following autologous stem cell transplantation, and prior brentuximab vedotin exposure differed. Assay: immunoSEQ multiplex PCR; the TCRdb copy retains only in-frame clones and omits some. The data show almost 85,000 clones, around 90% seen once. Sequencing was performed on peripheral blood mononuclear cells (PBMCs), taken at baseline. The receptor set was obtained from a human donor with classical Hodgkin lymphoma.

J is TRBJ1-1 and V is TRBV19; D perhaps matches TRBD1 (5 bases). V lost 5 bases and J lost 1, with 14 bases in between. The CDR3 is made up of 15 amino acids. CDR1 is LNHDA and CDR2 is SQIVND in the germline V gene (reference sequence). The CDR3 nucleotides are TGTGCCAGTAGTCGCCCTTATGGGACGAACACTGAAGCTTTCTTT. Its protein product is CASSRPYGTNTEAFF.

V is TRBV27 and J is TRBJ2-3, with 11 nucleotides matching TRBD2. CDR3 size: 14 residues. With V trimmed by 6 bases and J by 5 bases, 4 bases remained unmatched. Germline V gives CDR1 MNHEY, CDR2 SMNVEV (reference sequence). The CDR3 spells CASSVSGRGDTQYF. The CDR3 nucleotides read TGTGCCAGCAGCGTTAGCGGGAGGGGAGATACGCAGTATTTT.

The chain is built from TRBV2 and TRBJ2-5; tentatively, D is TRBD1 (7 bases). V lost 3 bases and J lost 3, with 29 bases in between. The CDR3 extends over 20 amino acids. Germline assignment: CDR1 SNHLY and CDR2 FYNNEI. The CDR3 region is CASSDPRQGETWEVEETQYF. The CDR3 bases are TGTGCCAGCAGTGATCCCCGACAGGGAGAGACTTGGGAGGTGGAAGAGACCCAGTACTTC. Complete variable domain (other parts from reference TRBV2 and TRBJ2-5): EPEVTQTPSHQVTQMGQEVILRCVPISNHLYFYWYRQILGQKVEFLVSFYNNEISEKSEIFDDQFSVERPDGSNFTLKIRSTKLEDSAMYFCASSDPRQGETWEVEETQYFGPGTRLLVL.

The chain combines TRBV6-5 with TRBJ2-7; D call uncertain. Germline assignment: CDR1 MNHEY and CDR2 SVGAGI. V lost 5 bases and J lost 3, with 8 bases in between. There are 12 residues in the CDR3. The CDR3 region is CASSEAIYEQYF. CDR3 DNA sequence: TGTGCCAGCAGTGAAGCCATCTACGAGCAGTACTTC.

The chain has TRBV30 and TRBJ1-1, with D hard to call. Germline CDR1 is GTSNPN and CDR2 is SVGIG (reference sequence). CDR3 length: 15 residues. With 0 bases removed from V and 1 base from J, the gap between germline ends came to 12 bases. The CDR3 protein is CAWSVKNSQNTEAFF. Here the CDR3 DNA reads TGTGCCTGGAGTGTAAAGAACAGTCAGAACACTGAAGCTTTCTTT.